A single T cell receptor (beta chain) is shown here with its context. Its antigen remains unidentified. The source of the sample is a study of shared clonotypes between healthy human individuals. The study, taken as a whole, reports: Generally, estimated richness proved larger in naive subsets than it did in memory subsets.

The table came from immunoSEQ multiplex PCR; TCRdb's copy has only in-frame clones and leaves some out. The sample holds 1.6 million or so clones; roughly 98.5% are singletons and the top ten take 0.36%. Germline-derived CDR1 and CDR2 are SNHLY and FYNNEI. The CDR3 has 16 residues. The V segment lost 1 base and the J segment 7 bases; nucleotides outside the gene matches: 10. This TCR was sampled from a man aged 25-40 years in good health. The sequencing sample was made of naive CD4+ T cells sorted from blood. Sample subset: CD45RA+ positively selected. V usage is TRBV2 and J usage is TRBJ1-5; 7 bases are a match to TRBD1. CDR3 DNA: TGTGCCAGCAGTGAAGAAAGGGGACAGTCCGGCCAGCCCCAGCATTTT. Residues: CASSEERGQSGQPQHF.